Listed here are 27 T cell receptor beta chains from one sample, sequenced in a study of T cell therapy after organ transplantation. Sequencing used immunoSEQ multiplex PCR; TCRdb keeps in-frame clones, though not all of them. The sample comprises tens of thousands of clones, 94% of which are singletons, and around 3.2% rests with the top ten. The antigens these receptors bind are not known. The sample here was CD8+ T cells from blood, taken before autologous CMV-specific T cell therapy. These receptors all stem from a human patient who had received a solid organ transplant and had CMV disease.

The rearrangement links TRBV7-9 to TRBJ1-1, with 8 bases fitting TRBD1. The junction had 3 bases not matched to a gene; V was cut back by 5 bases and J by 1 base. Looked up from germline, CDR1 is SEHNR and CDR2 is FQNEAQ (reference sequence). The CDR3 is 14 residues long. The CDR3 DNA sequence: TGTGCCAGCAGCGTACAGGGGGAGAACACTGAAGCTTTCTTT. Its protein product is CASSVQGENTEAFF.

This clone was seen only once. The chain links TRBV13 to TRBJ2-1; D gene unclear. The germline CDR1 and CDR2 sequences are PRHDT and FYEKMQ (reference sequence). The CDR3 runs to 13 residues. V dropped 0 bases and J dropped 8 bases, with 8 bases sitting between them. CDR3: CASSLGGLDEQFF. The CDR3 bases are TGTGCCAGCAGCTTAGGGGGTTTAGATGAGCAGTTCTTC.

The genes are TRBV27 and TRBJ1-2; D is perhaps TRBD1 (6 bases). Germline CDR1 reads MNHEY; CDR2 reads SMNVEV (reference sequence). Trimming took 6 bases from V and 4 from J, leaving 18 bases between them. This CDR3 is 15 amino acids long. The CDR3 bases are TGTGCCAGCAGCCATAGGGGGGGCAGCTCCTATGGCTACACCTTC. It translates to CASSHRGGSSYGYTF.

V is TRBV27 and J is TRBJ1-1; D call uncertain. The V gene lost 1 base and the J gene lost 8 bases, with 14 bases spanning the gap. CDR3 length: 14 amino acids. CDR1 is MNHEY and CDR2 is SMNVEV in the germline V gene (reference sequence). CDR3 region: CASSLLGRGLEAFF. DNA of the CDR3: TGTGCCAGCAGTTTATTAGGCAGAGGTTTAGAAGCTTTCTTT.

J is TRBJ2-3 and V is TRBV5-6; D is tentatively TRBD1 or TRBD2 (6 bases each). The CDR3 is 14 residues long. The germline V gene has CDR1 SGHDT and CDR2 YYEEEE. The V and J ends lost 3 bases and 6 bases respectively, with 14 bases between them. The DNA for the CDR3 is TGTGCCAGCAGCTCTCGAGAAGGGGGGGATACGCAGTATTTT. Translation: CASSSREGGDTQYF.

This sequence joins TRBV5-1 and TRBJ2-2; D is unclear. Germline V CDR1 and CDR2: SGHRS, YFSETQ. V lost 1 base, J lost 4 bases, and 5 bases lay in between. This CDR3 spans 13 amino acids. The CDR3 DNA reads as TGCGCCAGCAGCTTGCCGGCCACCGGGGAGCTGTTTTTT. It encodes CASSLPATGELFF. Variable domain in full (rest from reference TRBV5-1 and TRBJ2-2): KAGVTQTPRYLIKTRGQQVTLSCSPISGHRSVSWYQQTPGQGLQFLFEYFSETQRNKGNFPGRFSGRQFSNSRSEMNVSTLELGDSALYLCASSLPATGELFFGEGSRLTVL.

V is TRBV10-2 and J is TRBJ1-2; tentative D call: TRBD1 (5 bases). The V gene lost 6 bases and the J gene lost 3 bases, with 11 bases spanning the gap. There are 13 residues in the CDR3. Germline assignment: CDR1 WSHSY and CDR2 SAAADI. The CDR3 loop is CASSAGTDYGYTF. The CDR3 DNA reads as TGCGCCAGCAGCGCCGGGACTGACTATGGCTACACCTTC.

This clone has a single count. The chain couples TRBV7-9 to TRBJ2-3, with TRBD1 matching over 9 bases. The CDR3 length is 16 residues. Germline CDR1 is SEHNR and CDR2 is FQNEAQ (reference sequence). V lost 5 bases, J lost 2 bases, and 8 bases stayed unmatched. The CDR3 is CASSPPGQGITDTQYF. CDR3 DNA sequence: TGTGCCAGCAGCCCGCCGGGACAGGGAATCACAGATACGCAGTATTTT.

The V and J genes are TRBV27 and TRBJ1-5; D is undetermined. The germline CDR1 and CDR2 sequences are MNHEY and SMNVEV (reference sequence). This CDR3 comprises 13 residues. The germline V and J ends were trimmed by 5 bases and 5 bases, with 10 bases remaining between them. CDR3 region: CASSPRPHQPQHF. CDR3 in DNA: TGTGCCAGCAGTCCACGGCCACATCAGCCCCAGCATTTT.

The chain joins TRBV4-3 to TRBJ2-7; 9 nucleotides match TRBD2. Germline V CDR1 and CDR2: LGHNA, YSLEER. Trimming cost V 0 bases and J 6 bases; bases outside gene matches: 9. The CDR3 has 16 residues. The CDR3: CASSQDRRLAEGEQYF. The CDR3 DNA reads TGCGCCAGCAGCCAAGATAGAAGACTAGCGGAGGGCGAGCAGTACTTC.

In DNA form, the CDR3 reads TGTGCCAGCAGTTCCTCTCCGGGACTAGCGCGTCAAGAGACCCAGTACTTC. Protein sequence: CASSSSPGLARQETQYF. V and J are TRBV2 and TRBJ2-5; the match to TRBD2 covers 10 bases. Per the germline V gene, CDR1 is SNHLY and CDR2 is FYNNEI. The CDR3 spans 17 residues. The J segment lost 2 bases and the V segment lost 5 bases, leaving 11 bases of the junction unmatched.

V usage is TRBV6-4 and J usage is TRBJ2-3; no clear D. CDR1 is MRHNA, CDR2 SNTAGT, per germline. The V gene lost 2 bases and the J gene lost 4 bases, with 13 bases spanning the gap. The CDR3 totals 15 residues. CDR3 region: CASSDGFNKADTQYF. The CDR3 DNA follows: TGTGCCAGCAGTGACGGGTTTAACAAGGCAGATACGCAGTATTTT.

A single count supports this clone. This rearrangement joins TRBV7-9 to TRBJ1-2; D unclear. CDR1 SEHNR and CDR2 FQNEAQ come from the germline V gene (reference sequence). The CDR3 is 13 amino acids. V shed 1 base and J shed 7 bases, with 10 bases lying between them. CDR3 in amino acids: CASSLVEEAGYTF. DNA of the CDR3: TGTGCCAGCAGCTTAGTAGAGGAGGCTGGCTACACCTTC.

The gene calls are TRBV6-1 and TRBJ2-7; the match to TRBD1 covers 7 bases. CDR1 is MNHNS and CDR2 is SASEGT in the germline V gene. The CDR3 consists of 16 residues. The ends lost 2 bases at V and 3 bases at J; junction bases unmatched: 10. This CDR3 reads CASSEPFETGHYEQYF. The CDR3 DNA is TGTGCCAGCAGTGAACCCTTCGAGACAGGGCACTACGAGCAGTACTTC.

This clone was picked up one time. The chain is built from TRBV6-1 and TRBJ1-2; D unresolved. Trimming stripped 1 base from V and 4 bases from J, with 10 bases between. Germline V CDR1 and CDR2: MNHNS, SASEGT. This CDR3 region has 14 residues. As DNA, the CDR3 is TGTGCCAGCAGTGAAGGATCGACGCGCTATGGCTACACCTTC. It codes for CASSEGSTRYGYTF.

The chain links TRBV13 to TRBJ2-7; no clear D gene. The CDR3 has 13 residues. V gave up 5 bases and J gave up 2 bases, with 10 bases separating them. Germline values: CDR1 PRHDT, CDR2 FYEKMQ (reference sequence). In nucleotides, the CDR3 is TGTGCCAGCAGCCACGGTTGGGCCTACGAGCAGTACTTC. It is translated as CASSHGWAYEQYF.

The chain uses TRBV6-4 and TRBJ1-1; no clear D. The V gene's germline CDR1 is MRHNA and CDR2 SNTAGT. Trimming took off 0 bases at V and 4 bases at J, with 12 bases between the two ends. CDR3 length equals 15 residues. CDR3 residues: CASSDSETPGTEAFF. DNA of the CDR3: TGTGCCAGCAGTGACTCGGAAACGCCGGGCACTGAAGCTTTCTTT.

The rearrangement links TRBV7-9 to TRBJ1-4; D unclear. V shed 5 bases and J shed 13 bases, with 11 bases lying between them. Germline-derived CDR1 and CDR2 are SEHNR and FQNEAQ (reference sequence). CDR3 length equals 11 residues. This CDR3 reads CASSLGSGLFF. In DNA form, the CDR3 reads TGTGCCAGCAGCCTAGGGTCCGGACTGTTTTTT.

This chain joins TRBV5-6 and TRBJ1-5; D gene unclear. Trimming shortened V by 4 bases and J by 8 bases, and 16 bases separated the two germline ends. Germline lookup yields CDR1 SGHDT and CDR2 YYEEEE. There are 14 residues in the CDR3. The CDR3 DNA is TGTGCCAGCAGCACGGCGAGTTCCTGGGAGCCCCAGCATTTT. This sequence encodes CASSTASSWEPQHF.

The CDR3 spells CASSFVPSGGTDTQYF. Here the CDR3 DNA reads TGTGCCAGCAGCTTTGTTCCTAGCGGGGGAACAGATACGCAGTATTTT. V and J are TRBV7-2 and TRBJ2-3; TRBD2 matches at 10 bases. Trimming at V came to 3 bases and at J to 3 bases, leaving 6 bases not matched to a gene. Germline-derived CDR1 and CDR2 are SGHTA and FQGNSA. The CDR3 is made up of 16 amino acids.

This chain connects TRBV13 to TRBJ2-3; possibly TRBD1 for D (6 bases). The CDR3 is 15 residues long. Trimming cost V 5 bases and J 2 bases, with 14 bases left between them. Germline CDR1 reads PRHDT; CDR2 reads FYEKMQ (reference sequence). CDR3 nucleotides: TGTGCCAGCAGCCCGGCCGGGACACACACAGATACGCAGTATTTT. Its protein is CASSPAGTHTDTQYF.

The chain links TRBV7-9 to TRBJ2-3; 10 nucleotides agree with TRBD1. Germline CDR1 SEHNR, CDR2 FQNEAQ (reference sequence). CDR3 length equals 15 residues. J was trimmed by 3 bases and V by 3 bases; bases with no gene match: 3. The CDR3, as DNA: TGTGCCAGCAGCTTCGGGACAGGGGCGACAGATACGCAGTATTTT. It encodes CASSFGTGATDTQYF.

The chain carries TRBV5-4 and TRBJ2-7; TRBD1 agrees at 7 bases. CDR3 length: 14 residues. J lost 3 bases, V lost 2 bases, and 5 bases had no gene match. The germline gives CDR1 SGHNT, CDR2 YYREEE (reference sequence). The CDR3 protein is CASSFYGQDYEQYF. For the CDR3, the DNA is TGTGCCAGCAGCTTTTATGGACAGGACTACGAGCAGTACTTC.

The chain uses TRBV11-2 and TRBJ1-2; D ambiguous. Trimming left V 5 bases short and J 2 bases short, with 12 bases between. Germline CDR1 and CDR2: SGHAT and FQNNGV. This CDR3 has 14 amino acids. The CDR3, as DNA: TGTGCCAGCAGCACGCGGGGTGTAAACTATGGCTACACCTTC. Its protein is CASSTRGVNYGYTF.

The rearrangement joins TRBV6-5 to TRBJ2-1, with a possible D match to TRBD2 (6 bases). V gave up 0 bases and J gave up 5 bases, with 14 bases separating them. The CDR3 totals 16 residues. In germline, CDR1 is MNHEY, CDR2 SVGAGI. The CDR3 is CASSYSFGRINNEQFF. The CDR3 region has the DNA TGTGCCAGCAGTTACTCGTTTGGGAGGATAAACAATGAGCAGTTCTTC.

The chain recombines TRBV11-3 with TRBJ2-7, with D uncertain. Germline V gene lookup returns CDR1 SGHNT and CDR2 YENEEA. V lost 0 bases to trimming and J lost 2 bases, with 11 bases between them. This CDR3 region has 15 residues. CDR3 in amino acids: CASSLDGRRTYEQYF. CDR3 nucleotides: TGTGCCAGCAGCTTAGACGGACGGCGAACCTACGAGCAGTACTTC.

The chain recombines TRBV7-6 with TRBJ2-1; D unresolved. The V end lost 4 bases, the J end lost 1 base, and 11 bases lay between the germline ends. Germline V gene sequence: CDR1 SGHVS, CDR2 FNYEAQ. The CDR3 consists of 15 residues. As DNA, the CDR3 is TGTGCCAGCAGCTCGGGTACTACATCCTACAATGAGCAGTTCTTC. Protein sequence: CASSSGTTSYNEQFF.